This T cell receptor (beta chain) was identified in a study of blood T cell repertoires in COVID-19. Using immunoSEQ multiplex PCR, the repertoire was profiled, and TCRdb retains in-frame clones only, with some absent. Here the sample spans approximately 300,000 clones, about 85% being singletons. V dropped 7 bases and J dropped 5; count of bases not matched to a gene: 8. Germline CDR1 reads PRHDT; CDR2 reads FYEKMQ (reference sequence). The CDR3 has 14 residues. Material for sequencing was peripheral blood. The sequence derives from a man between 18 and 29 years old with active or convalescent COVID-19. The V gene is TRBV13, the J gene TRBJ1-1; TRBD1 matches at 9 bases. The CDR3: CASTLQGAGTEAFF. The CDR3 DNA is TGTGCCAGCACCCTACAGGGGGCAGGGACTGAAGCTTTCTTT.